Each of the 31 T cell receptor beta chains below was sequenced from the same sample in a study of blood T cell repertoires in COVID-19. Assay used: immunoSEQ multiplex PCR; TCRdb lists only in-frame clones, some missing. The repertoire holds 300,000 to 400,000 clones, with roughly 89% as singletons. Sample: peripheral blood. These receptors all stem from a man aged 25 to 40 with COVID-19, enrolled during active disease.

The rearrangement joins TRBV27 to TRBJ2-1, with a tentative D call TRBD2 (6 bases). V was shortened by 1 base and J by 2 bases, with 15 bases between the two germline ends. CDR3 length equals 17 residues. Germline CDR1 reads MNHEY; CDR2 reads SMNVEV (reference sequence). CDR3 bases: TGTGCCAGCAGTTTATTGGCTGAGCGGGTGGCCTACAATGAGCAGTTCTTC. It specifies CASSLLAERVAYNEQFF.

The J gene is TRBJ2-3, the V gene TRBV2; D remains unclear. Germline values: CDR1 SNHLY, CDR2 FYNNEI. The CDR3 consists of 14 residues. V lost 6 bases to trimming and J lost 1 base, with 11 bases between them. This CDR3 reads CASRRGSGTDTQYF. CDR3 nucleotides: TGTGCCAGCAGGAGAGGCAGCGGCACAGATACGCAGTATTTT.

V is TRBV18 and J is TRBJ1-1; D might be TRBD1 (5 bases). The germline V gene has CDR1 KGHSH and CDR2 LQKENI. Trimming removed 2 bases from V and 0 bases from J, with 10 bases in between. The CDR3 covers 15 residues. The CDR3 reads CASSPIRGMNTEAFF. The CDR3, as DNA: TGTGCCAGCTCACCAATCCGGGGGATGAACACTGAAGCTTTCTTT.

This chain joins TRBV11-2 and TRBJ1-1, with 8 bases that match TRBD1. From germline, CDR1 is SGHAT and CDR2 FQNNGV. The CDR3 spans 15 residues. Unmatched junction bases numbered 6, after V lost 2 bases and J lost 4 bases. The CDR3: CASSLILTGGTEAFF. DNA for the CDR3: TGTGCCAGCAGCTTAATTTTAACAGGGGGCACTGAAGCTTTCTTT.

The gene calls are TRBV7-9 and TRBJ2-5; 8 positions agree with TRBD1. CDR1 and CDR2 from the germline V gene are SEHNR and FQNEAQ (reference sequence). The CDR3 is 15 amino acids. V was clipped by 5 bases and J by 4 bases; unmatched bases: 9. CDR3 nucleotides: TGTGCCAGCAGCCTAGGACAGGGCGTTGGAGAGACCCAGTACTTC. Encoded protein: CASSLGQGVGETQYF.

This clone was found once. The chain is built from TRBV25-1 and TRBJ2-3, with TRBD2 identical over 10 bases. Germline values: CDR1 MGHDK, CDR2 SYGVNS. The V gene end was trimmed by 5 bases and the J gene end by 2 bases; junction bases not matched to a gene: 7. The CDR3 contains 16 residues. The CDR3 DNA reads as TGTGCCAGCAGTAAGAGAAGCGGGGGGGACACAGATACGCAGTATTTT. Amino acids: CASSKRSGGDTDTQYF.

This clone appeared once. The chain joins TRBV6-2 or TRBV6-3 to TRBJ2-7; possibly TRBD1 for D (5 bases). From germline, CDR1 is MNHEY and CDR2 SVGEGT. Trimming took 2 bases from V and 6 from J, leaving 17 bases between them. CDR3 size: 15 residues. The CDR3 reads CASSYMAPQGSEQYF. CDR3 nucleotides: TGTGCCAGCAGTTACATGGCCCCCCAGGGATCCGAGCAGTACTTC.

CDR3 protein: CSALDREGTEAFF. CDR3 nucleotide sequence: TGCAGCGCCCTGGACAGGGAGGGGACTGAAGCTTTCTTT. The chain combines TRBV29-1 with TRBJ1-1, with TRBD1 matching over 8 bases. V gave up 7 bases and J gave up 5 bases; unmatched junction bases: 9. Germline CDR1 reads SQVTM; CDR2 reads ANQGSEA. The length of the CDR3 is 13 residues.

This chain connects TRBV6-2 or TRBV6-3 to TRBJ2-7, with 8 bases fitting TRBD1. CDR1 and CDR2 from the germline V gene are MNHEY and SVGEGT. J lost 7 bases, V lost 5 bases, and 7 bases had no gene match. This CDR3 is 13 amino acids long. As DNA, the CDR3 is TGTGCCAGCAGTCTGGGACAGGTGCGGGAGCAGTACTTC. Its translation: CASSLGQVREQYF.

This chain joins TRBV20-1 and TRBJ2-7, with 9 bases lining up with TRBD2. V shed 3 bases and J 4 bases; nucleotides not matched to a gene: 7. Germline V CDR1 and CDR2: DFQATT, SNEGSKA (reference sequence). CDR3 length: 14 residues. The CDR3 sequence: CSASVSGRMYEQYF. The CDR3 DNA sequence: TGCAGTGCTAGTGTGAGCGGGAGGATGTACGAGCAGTACTTC.

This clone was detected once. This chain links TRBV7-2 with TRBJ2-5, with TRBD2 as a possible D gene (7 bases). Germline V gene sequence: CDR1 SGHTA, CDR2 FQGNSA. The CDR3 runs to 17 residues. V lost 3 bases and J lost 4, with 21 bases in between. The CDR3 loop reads CASSFGVGGLSRETQYF. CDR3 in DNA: TGTGCCAGCAGCTTTGGGGTCGGGGGGCTTAGTCGAGAGACCCAGTACTTC.

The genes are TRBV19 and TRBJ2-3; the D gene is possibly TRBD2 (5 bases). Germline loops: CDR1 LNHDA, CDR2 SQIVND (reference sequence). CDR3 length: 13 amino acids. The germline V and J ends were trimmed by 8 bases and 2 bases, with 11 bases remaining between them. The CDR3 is CASARGITDTQYF. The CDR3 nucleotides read TGTGCCAGTGCTAGAGGGATCACAGATACGCAGTATTTT.

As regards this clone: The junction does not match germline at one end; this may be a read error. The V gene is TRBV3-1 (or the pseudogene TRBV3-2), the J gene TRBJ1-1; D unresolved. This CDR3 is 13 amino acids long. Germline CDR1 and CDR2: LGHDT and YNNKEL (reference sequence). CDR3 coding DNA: TGTGCCAGCAACCAAGGAGTCAACACTGAAGCTTTCTTT. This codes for CASNQGVNTEAFF.

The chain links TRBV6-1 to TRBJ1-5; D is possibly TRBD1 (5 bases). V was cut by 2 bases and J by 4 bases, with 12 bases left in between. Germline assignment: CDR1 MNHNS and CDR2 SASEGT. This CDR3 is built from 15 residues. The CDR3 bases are TGTGCCAGCAGTGAAAACAGGATAACTAATCAGCCCCAGCATTTT. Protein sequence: CASSENRITNQPQHF.

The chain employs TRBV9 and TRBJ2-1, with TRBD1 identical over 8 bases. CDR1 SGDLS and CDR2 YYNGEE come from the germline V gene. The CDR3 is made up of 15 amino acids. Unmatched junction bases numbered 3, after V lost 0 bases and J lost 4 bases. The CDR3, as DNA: TGTGCCAGCAGCGTAGGACAGGGGAGGTACAATGAGCAGTTCTTC. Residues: CASSVGQGRYNEQFF.

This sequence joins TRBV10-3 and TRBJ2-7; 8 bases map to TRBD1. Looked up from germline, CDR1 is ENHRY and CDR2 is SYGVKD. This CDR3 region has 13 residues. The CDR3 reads CANAGTGTYEQYF. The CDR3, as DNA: TGTGCAAACGCCGGGACAGGCACCTACGAGCAGTACTTC.

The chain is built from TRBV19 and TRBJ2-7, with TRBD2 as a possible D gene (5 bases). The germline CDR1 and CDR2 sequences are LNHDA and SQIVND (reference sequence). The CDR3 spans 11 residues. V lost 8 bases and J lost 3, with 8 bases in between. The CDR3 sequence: CASSDYYEQYF. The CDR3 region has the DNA TGTGCCAGTTCTGACTACTACGAGCAGTACTTC.

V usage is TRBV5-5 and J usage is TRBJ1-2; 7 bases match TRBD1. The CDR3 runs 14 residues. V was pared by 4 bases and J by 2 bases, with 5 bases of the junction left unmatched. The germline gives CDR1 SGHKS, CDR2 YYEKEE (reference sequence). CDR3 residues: CASSLDRANYGYTF. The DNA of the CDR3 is TGTGCCAGCAGCCTAGACAGGGCCAACTATGGCTACACCTTC.

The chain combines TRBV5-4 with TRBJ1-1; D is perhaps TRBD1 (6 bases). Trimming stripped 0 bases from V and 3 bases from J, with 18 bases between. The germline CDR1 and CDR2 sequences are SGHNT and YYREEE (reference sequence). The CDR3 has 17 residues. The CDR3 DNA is TGTGCCAGCAGCTTGGGGGGGCGTATTGTTGTCTACACTGAAGCTTTCTTT. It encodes CASSLGGRIVVYTEAFF.

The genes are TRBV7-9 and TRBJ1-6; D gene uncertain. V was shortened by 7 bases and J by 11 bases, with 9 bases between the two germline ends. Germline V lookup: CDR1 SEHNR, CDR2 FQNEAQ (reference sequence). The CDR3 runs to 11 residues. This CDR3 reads CASTPRAPLHF. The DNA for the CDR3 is TGTGCCAGCACCCCGAGGGCACCCCTCCACTTT.

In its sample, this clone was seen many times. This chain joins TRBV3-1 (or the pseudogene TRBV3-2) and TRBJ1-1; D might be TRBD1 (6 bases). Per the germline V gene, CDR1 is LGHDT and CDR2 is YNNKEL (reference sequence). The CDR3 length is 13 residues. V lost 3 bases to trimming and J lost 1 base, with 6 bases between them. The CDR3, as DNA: TGTGCCAGCAGCCAGGGGGCGAACACTGAAGCTTTCTTT. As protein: CASSQGANTEAFF.

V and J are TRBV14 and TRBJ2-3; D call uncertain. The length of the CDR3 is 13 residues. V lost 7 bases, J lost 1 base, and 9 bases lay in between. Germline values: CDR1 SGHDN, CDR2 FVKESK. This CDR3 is CASTSQGTDTQYF. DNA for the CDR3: TGTGCCAGCACCTCCCAGGGCACAGATACGCAGTATTTT.

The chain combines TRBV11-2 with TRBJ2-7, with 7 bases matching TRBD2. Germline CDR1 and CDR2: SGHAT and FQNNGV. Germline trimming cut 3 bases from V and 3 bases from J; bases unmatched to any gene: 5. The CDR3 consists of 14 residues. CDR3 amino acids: CASSLGRAYYEQYF. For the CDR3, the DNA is TGTGCCAGCAGCTTGGGGAGGGCCTACTACGAGCAGTACTTC.

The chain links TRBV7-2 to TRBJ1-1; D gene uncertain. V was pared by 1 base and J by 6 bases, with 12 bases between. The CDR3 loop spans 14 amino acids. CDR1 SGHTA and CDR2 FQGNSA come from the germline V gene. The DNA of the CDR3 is TGTGCCAGCAGCTTAGAGCCAGTGAGCGCTGAAGCTTTCTTT. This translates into CASSLEPVSAEAFF.

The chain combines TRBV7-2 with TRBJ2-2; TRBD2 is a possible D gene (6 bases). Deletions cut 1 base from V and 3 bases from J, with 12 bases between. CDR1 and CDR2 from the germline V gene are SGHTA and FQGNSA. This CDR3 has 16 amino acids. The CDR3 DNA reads TGTGCCAGCAGCTTAGTATCCGGGACTTACACCGGGGAGCTGTTTTTT. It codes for CASSLVSGTYTGELFF. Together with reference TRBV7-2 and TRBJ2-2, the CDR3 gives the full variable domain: GAGVSQSPSNKVTEKGKDVELRCDPISGHTALYWYRQSLGQGLEFLIYFQGNSAPDKSGLPSDRFSAERTGGSVSTLTIQRTQQEDSAVYLCASSLVSGTYTGELFFGEGSRLTVL.

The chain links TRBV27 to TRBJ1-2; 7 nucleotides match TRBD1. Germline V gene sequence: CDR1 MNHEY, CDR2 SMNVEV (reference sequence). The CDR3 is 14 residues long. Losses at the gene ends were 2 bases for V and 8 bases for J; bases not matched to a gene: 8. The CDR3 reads CASSLDREREGYTF. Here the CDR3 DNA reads TGTGCCAGCAGTTTAGACAGGGAGAGGGAAGGCTACACCTTC.

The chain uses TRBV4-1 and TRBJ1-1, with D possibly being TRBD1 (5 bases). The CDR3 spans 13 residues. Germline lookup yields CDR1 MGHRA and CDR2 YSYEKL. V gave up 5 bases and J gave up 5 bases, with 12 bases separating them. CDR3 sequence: CASSGHGRTEAFF. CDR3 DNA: TGCGCCAGCAGCGGACATGGGAGGACTGAAGCTTTCTTT.

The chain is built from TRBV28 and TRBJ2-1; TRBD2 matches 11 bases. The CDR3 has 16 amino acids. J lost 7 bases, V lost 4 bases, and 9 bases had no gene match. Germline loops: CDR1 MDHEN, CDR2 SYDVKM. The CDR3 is CASSSHSGRAANEQFF. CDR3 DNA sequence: TGTGCCAGCAGTTCCCATAGCGGGAGGGCCGCGAATGAGCAGTTCTTC.

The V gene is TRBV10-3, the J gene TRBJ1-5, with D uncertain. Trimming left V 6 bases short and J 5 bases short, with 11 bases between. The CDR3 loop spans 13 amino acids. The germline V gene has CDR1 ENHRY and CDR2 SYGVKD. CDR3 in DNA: TGTGCCATCAGCCCTGAGAGCCATCAGCCCCAGCATTTT. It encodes CAISPESHQPQHF.

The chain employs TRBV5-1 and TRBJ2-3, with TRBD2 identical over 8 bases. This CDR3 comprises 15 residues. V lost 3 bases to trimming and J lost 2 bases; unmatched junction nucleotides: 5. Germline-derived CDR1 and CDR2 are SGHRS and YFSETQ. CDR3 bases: TGCGCCAGCAGCTGGATAGCGGGATCCACAGATACGCAGTATTTT. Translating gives CASSWIAGSTDTQYF. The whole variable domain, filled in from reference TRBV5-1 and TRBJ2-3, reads KAGVTQTPRYLIKTRGQQVTLSCSPISGHRSVSWYQQTPGQGLQFLFEYFSETQRNKGNFPGRFSGRQFSNSRSEMNVSTLELGDSALYLCASSWIAGSTDTQYFGPGTRLTVL.

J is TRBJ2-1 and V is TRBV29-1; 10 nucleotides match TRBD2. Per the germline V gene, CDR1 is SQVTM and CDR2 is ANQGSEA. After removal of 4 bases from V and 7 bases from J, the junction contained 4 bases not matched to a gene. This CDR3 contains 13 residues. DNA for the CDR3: TGCAGCGTTGTTCTAGCGGGGGATAATGAGCAGTTCTTC. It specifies CSVVLAGDNEQFF.